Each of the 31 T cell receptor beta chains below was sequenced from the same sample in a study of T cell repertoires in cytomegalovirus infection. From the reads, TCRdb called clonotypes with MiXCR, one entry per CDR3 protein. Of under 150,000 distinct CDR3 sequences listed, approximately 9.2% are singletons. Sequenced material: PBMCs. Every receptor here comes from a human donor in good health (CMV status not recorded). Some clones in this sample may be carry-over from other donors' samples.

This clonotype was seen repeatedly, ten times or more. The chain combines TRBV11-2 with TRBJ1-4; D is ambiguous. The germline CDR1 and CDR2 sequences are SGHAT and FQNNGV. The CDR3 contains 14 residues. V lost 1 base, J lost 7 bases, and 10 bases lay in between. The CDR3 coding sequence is TGTGCCAGCAGCTTAGCCGGTGTCGGTGAAAAACTGTTTTTT. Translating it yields CASSLAGVGEKLFF.

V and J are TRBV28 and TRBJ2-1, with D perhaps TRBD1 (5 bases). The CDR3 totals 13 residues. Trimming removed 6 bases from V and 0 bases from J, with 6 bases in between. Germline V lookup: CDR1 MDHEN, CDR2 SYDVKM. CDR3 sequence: CASRDNSYNEQFF. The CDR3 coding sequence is TGTGCCAGCAGGGACAACTCCTACAATGAGCAGTTCTTC.

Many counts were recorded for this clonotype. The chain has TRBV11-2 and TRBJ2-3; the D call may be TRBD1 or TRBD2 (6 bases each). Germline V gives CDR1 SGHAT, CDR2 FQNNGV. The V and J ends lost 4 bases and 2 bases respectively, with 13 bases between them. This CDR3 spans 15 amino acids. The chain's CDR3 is CASSSGGTPTDTQYF. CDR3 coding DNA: TGTGCCAGCAGCTCTGGGGGGACACCCACAGATACGCAGTATTTT. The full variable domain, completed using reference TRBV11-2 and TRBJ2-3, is EAGVAQSPRYKIIEKRQSVAFWCNPISGHATLYWYQQILGQGPKLLIQFQNNGVVDDSQLPKDRFSAERLKGVDSTLKIQPAKLEDSAVYLCASSSGGTPTDTQYFGPGTRLTVL.

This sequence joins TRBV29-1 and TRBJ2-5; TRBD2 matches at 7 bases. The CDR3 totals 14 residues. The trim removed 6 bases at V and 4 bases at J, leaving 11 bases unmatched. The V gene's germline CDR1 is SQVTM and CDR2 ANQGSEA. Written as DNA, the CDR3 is TGCAGCGTCAAGCGGGACCGTAGAGGAGAGACCCAGTACTTC. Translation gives CSVKRDRRGETQYF.

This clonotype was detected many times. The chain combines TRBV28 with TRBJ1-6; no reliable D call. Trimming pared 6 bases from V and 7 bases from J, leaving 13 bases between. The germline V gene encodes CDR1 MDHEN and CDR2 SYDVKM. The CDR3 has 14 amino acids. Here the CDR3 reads CASRPPAVNSPLHF. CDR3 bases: TGTGCCAGCAGGCCACCCGCAGTAAATTCACCCCTCCACTTT.

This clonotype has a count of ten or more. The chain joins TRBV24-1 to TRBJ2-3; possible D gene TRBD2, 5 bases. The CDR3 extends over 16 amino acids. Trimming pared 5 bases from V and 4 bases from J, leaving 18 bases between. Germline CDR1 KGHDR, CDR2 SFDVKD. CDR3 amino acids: CATSGQSTEGADTQYF. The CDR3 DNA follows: TGTGCCACCAGTGGGCAGTCGACCGAGGGCGCAGATACGCAGTATTTT.

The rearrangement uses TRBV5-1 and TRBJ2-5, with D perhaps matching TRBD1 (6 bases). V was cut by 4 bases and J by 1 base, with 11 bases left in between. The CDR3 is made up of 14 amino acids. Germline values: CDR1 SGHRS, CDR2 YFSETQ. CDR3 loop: CASSARTVQETQYF. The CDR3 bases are TGCGCCAGCAGCGCGAGGACAGTCCAAGAGACCCAGTACTTC.

CDR3 amino acids: CSVGQGVYNEQFF. The CDR3 nucleotides are TGCAGCGTCGGACAGGGGGTGTACAATGAGCAGTTCTTC. The rearrangement links TRBV29-1 to TRBJ2-1, with 10 positions matching TRBD1. The CDR3 sequence is 13 residues long. Germline V lookup: CDR1 SQVTM, CDR2 ANQGSEA. V lost 6 bases, J lost 4 bases, and 3 bases stayed unmatched.

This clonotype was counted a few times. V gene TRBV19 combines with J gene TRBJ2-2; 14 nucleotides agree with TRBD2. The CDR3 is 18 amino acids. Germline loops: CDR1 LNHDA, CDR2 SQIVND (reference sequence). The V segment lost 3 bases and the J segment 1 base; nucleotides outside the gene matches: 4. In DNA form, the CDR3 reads TGTGCCAGTAGTATCGGACTAGCGGGGGGCAAGAACACCGGGGAGCTGTTTTTT. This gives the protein CASSIGLAGGKNTGELFF.

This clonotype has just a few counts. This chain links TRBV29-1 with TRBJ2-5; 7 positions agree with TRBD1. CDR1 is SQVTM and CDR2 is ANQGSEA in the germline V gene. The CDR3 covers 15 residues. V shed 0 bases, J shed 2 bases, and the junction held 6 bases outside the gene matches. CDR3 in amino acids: CSVEDRDRDQETQYF. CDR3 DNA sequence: TGCAGCGTTGAAGACCGAGACAGGGATCAAGAGACCCAGTACTTC.

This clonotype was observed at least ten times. The CDR3 region has the DNA TGTGCCAGCAGCTTAAATCCGGGGGCGATGAATGAGCAGTTCTTC. Protein product: CASSLNPGAMNEQFF. This chain joins TRBV7-3 and TRBJ2-1; D may be TRBD1 or TRBD2 (6 bases each). V lost 1 base, J lost 7 bases, and 14 bases lay in between. From germline, CDR1 is SGHTA and CDR2 FQGTGA. This CDR3 region has 15 residues.

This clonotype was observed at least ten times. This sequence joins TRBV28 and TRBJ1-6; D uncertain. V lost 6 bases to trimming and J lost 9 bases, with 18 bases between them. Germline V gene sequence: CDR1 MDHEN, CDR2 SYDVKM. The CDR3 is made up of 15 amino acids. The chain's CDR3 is CASSFQTAAGSPLHF. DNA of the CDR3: TGTGCCAGCAGCTTTCAGACGGCCGCAGGTTCACCCCTCCACTTT.

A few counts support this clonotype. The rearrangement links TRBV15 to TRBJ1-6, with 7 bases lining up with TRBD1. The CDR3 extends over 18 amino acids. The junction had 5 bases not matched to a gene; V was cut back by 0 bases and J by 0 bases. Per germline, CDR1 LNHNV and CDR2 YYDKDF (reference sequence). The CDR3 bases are TGTGCCACCAGCAGAGAAGGGGGCCGGAGCTCCTATAATTCACCCCTCCACTTT. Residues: CATSREGGRSSYNSPLHF.

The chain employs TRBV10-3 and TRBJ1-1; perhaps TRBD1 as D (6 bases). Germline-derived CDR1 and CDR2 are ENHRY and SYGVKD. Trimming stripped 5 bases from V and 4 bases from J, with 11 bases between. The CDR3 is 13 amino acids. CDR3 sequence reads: CAISRQGSTEAFF. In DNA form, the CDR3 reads TGTGCCATCAGTCGGCAGGGGAGCACTGAAGCTTTCTTT.

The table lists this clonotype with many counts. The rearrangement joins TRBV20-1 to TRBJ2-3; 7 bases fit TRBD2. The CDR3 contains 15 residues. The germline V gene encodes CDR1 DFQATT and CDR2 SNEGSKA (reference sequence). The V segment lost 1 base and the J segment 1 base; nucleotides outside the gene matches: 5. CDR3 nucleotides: TGCAGTGCTAGAGCAGCGGGGAGAGGCACAGATACGCAGTATTTT. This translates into CSARAAGRGTDTQYF.

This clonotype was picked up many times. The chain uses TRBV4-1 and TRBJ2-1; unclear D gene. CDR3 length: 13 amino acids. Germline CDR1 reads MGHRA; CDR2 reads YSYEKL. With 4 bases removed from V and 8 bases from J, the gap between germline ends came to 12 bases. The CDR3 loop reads CASSRIELDEQFF. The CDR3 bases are TGCGCCAGCAGCCGGATCGAGCTTGATGAGCAGTTCTTC.

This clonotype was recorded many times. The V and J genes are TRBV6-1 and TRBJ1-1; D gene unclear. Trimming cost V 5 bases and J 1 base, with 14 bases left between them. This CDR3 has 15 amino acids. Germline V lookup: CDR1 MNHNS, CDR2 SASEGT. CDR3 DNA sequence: TGTGCCAGCAGTCCGTCTGTGGCTGCGAACACTGAAGCTTTCTTT. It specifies CASSPSVAANTEAFF.

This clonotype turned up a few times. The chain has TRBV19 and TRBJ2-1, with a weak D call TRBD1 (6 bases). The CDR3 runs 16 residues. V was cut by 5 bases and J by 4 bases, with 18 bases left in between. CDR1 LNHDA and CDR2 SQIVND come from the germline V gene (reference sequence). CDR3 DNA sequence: TGTGCCAGTAGTCTAACAGGGATCCAAAGGTACAATGAGCAGTTCTTC. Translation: CASSLTGIQRYNEQFF. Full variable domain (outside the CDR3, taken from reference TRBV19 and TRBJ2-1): DGGITQSPKYLFRKEGQNVTLSCEQNLNHDAMYWYRQDPGQGLRLIYYSQIVNDFQKGDIAEGYSVSREKKESFPLTVTSAQKNPTAFYLCASSLTGIQRYNEQFFGPGTRLTVL.

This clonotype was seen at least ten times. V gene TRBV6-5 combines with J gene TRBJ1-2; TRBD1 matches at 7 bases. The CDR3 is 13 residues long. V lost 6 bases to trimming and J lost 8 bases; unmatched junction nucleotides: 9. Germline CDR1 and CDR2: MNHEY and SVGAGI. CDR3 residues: CASSLDRVQGYTF. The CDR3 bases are TGTGCCAGCAGCCTCGACAGGGTACAGGGCTACACCTTC.

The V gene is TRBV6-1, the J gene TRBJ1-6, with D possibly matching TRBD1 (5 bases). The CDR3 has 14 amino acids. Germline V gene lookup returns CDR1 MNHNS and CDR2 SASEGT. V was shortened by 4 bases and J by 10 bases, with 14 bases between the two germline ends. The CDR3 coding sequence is TGTGCCAGCAGTGTTCCGGGACGGGAATCACCCCTCCACTTT. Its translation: CASSVPGRESPLHF.

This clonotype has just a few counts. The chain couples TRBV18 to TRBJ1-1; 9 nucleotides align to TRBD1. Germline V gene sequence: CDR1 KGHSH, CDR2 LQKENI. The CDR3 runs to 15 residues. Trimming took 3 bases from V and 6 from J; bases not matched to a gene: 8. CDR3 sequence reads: CASSPLQGAWAEAFF. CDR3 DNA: TGTGCCAGCTCACCCTTACAGGGGGCGTGGGCTGAAGCTTTCTTT.

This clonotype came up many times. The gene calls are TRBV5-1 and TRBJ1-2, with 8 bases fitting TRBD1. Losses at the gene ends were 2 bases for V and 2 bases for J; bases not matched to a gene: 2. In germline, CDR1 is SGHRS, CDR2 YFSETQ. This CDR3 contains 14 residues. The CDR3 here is CASSFRGRNYGYTF. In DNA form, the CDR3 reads TGCGCCAGCAGCTTCAGGGGGCGCAACTATGGCTACACCTTC.

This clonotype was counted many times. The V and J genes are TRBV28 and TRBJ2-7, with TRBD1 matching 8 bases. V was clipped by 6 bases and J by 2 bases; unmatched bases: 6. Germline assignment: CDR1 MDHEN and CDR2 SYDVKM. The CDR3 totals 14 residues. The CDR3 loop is CASRPGTGPYEQYF. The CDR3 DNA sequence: TGTGCCAGCAGGCCCGGGACAGGTCCCTACGAGCAGTACTTC.

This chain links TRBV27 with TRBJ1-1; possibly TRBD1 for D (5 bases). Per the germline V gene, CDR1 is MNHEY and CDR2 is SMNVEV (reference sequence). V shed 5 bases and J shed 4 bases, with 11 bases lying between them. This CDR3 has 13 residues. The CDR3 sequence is CASSTAGSTEAFF. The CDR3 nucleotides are TGTGCCAGCAGTACCGCAGGGTCCACTGAAGCTTTCTTT.

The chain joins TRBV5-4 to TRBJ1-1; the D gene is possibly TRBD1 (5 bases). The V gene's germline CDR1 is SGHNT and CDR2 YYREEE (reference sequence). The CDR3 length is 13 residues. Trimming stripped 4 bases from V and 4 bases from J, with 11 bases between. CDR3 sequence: CASSGGLSTEAFF. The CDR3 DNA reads TGTGCCAGCAGCGGGGGACTGAGCACTGAAGCTTTCTTT.

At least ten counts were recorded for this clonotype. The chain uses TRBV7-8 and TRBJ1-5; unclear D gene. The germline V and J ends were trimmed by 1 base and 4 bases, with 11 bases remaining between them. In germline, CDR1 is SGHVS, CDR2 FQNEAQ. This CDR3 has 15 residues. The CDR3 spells CASSLDGRANQPQHF. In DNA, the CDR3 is TGTGCCAGCAGCTTAGACGGTAGGGCGAATCAGCCCCAGCATTTT.

The CDR3 sequence: CASSYDRASMGGYTF. The CDR3 region has the DNA TGTGCCAGCAGTTATGACAGGGCCTCTATGGGGGGCTACACCTTC. The chain uses TRBV28 and TRBJ1-2, with 7 bases aligning to TRBD1. J lost 8 bases, V lost 4 bases, and 13 bases had no gene match. The CDR3 covers 15 residues. CDR1 and CDR2 (germline): MDHEN, SYDVKM.

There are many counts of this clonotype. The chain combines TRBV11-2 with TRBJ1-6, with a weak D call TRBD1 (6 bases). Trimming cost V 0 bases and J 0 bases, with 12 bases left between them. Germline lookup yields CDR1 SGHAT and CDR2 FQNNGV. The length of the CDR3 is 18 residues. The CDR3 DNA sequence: TGTGCCAGCAGCTTAGAGTTTGACAGGAGCTCCTATAATTCACCCCTCCACTTT. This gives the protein CASSLEFDRSSYNSPLHF.

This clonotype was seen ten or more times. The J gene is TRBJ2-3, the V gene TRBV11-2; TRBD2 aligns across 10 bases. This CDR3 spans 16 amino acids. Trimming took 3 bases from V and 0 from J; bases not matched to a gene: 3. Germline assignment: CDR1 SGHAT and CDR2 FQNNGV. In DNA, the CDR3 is TGTGCCAGCAGCTTCCTAGCGGGGGTTAGCACAGATACGCAGTATTTT. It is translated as CASSFLAGVSTDTQYF. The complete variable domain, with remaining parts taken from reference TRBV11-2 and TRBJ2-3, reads EAGVAQSPRYKIIEKRQSVAFWCNPISGHATLYWYQQILGQGPKLLIQFQNNGVVDDSQLPKDRFSAERLKGVDSTLKIQPAKLEDSAVYLCASSFLAGVSTDTQYFGPGTRLTVL.

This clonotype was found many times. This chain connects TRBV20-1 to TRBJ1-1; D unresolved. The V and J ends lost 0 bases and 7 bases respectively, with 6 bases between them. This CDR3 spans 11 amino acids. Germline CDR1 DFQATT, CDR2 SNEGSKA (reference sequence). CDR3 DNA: TGCAGTGCTAGAGAAGTCAATGAAGCTTTCTTT. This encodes CSAREVNEAFF.

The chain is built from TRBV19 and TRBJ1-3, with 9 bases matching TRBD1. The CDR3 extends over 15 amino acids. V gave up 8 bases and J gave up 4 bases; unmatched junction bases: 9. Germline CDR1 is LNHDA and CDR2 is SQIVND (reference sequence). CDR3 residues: CASSTGGISGNTIYF. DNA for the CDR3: TGTGCCAGTTCGACAGGGGGAATTTCGGGAAACACCATATATTTT.